This TCR beta chain comes out of a study of patients and donors after allogeneic stem cell transplantation. This clonotype was seen only a few times. The germline gives CDR1 MDHEN, CDR2 SYDVKM. CDR3 length equals 16 residues. V lost 5 bases, J lost 4 bases, and 18 bases lay in between. Via MiXCR, TCRdb re-called the RT-PCR reads, giving one row per CDR3 protein. The repertoire consists of some 87,000 distinct CDR3 sequences, with around 49% occurring once and the leading ten covering under 70%. The gene calls are TRBV28 and TRBJ1-3; D not resolved. The origin of this receptor is a human donor who was either an allogeneic HSCT recipient or a stem cell or donor lymphocyte infusion donor (not recorded which). It is not recorded whose cells these are; they may come from a transplant donor. Sequences were obtained from blood, either unsorted or a sorted T cell fraction (not recorded which). CDR3 coding DNA: TGTGCCAGCAGTAACCTAGAACCAGCGGCAGGAAACACCATATATTTT. Translating gives CASSNLEPAAGNTIYF.